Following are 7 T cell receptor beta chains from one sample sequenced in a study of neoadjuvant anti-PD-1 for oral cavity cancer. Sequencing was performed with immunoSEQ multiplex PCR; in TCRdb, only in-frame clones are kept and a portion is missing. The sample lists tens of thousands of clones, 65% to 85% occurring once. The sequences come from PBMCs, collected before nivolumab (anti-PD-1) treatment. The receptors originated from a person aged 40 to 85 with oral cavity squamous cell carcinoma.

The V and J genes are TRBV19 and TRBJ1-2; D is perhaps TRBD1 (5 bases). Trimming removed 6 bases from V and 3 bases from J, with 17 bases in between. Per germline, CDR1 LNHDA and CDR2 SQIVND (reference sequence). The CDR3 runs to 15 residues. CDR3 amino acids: CASSLSGATDYGYTF. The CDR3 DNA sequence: TGTGCCAGTAGCCTGAGCGGGGCTACCGACTATGGCTACACCTTC. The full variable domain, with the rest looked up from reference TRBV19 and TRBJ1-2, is DGGITQSPKYLFRKEGQNVTLSCEQNLNHDAMYWYRQDPGQGLRLIYYSQIVNDFQKGDIAEGYSVSREKKESFPLTVTSAQKNPTAFYLCASSLSGATDYGYTFGSGTRLTVV.

The CDR3 sequence: CASTTTGAGYNEQFF. Here the CDR3 DNA reads TGTGCCAGCACCACTACAGGGGCAGGGTACAATGAGCAGTTCTTC. V is TRBV6-5 and J is TRBJ2-1; 7 nucleotides agree with TRBD1. The V segment lost 7 bases and the J segment 4 bases; nucleotides outside the gene matches: 10. This CDR3 spans 15 amino acids. CDR1 and CDR2 from the germline V gene are MNHEY and SVGAGI.

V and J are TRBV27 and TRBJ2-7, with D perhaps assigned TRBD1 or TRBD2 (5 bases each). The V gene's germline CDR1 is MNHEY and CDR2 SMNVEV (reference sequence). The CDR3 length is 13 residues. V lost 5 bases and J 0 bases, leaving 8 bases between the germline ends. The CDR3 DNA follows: TGTGCCAGCAGTCCGGGGACCTCCTACGAGCAGTACTTC. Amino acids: CASSPGTSYEQYF.

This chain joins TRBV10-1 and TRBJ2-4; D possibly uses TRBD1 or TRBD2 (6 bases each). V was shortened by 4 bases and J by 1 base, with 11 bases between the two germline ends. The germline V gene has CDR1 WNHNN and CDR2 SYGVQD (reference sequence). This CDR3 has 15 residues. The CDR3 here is CASSGGAGAKNIQYF. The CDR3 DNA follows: TGCGCCAGCAGTGGGGGGGCCGGGGCCAAAAACATTCAGTACTTC.

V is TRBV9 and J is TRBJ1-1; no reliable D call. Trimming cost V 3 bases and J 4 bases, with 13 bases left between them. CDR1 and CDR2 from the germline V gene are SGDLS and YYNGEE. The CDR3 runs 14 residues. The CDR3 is CASSATGRATEAFF. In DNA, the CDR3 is TGTGCCAGCAGCGCCACCGGGAGGGCCACTGAAGCTTTCTTT.

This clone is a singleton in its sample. As DNA, the CDR3 is TGTGCCAGCAGTTACGCGAGGAGGGGGCTCACTGAAGCTTTCTTT. The encoded protein is CASSYARRGLTEAFF. The gene calls are TRBV6-5 and TRBJ1-1; the match to TRBD1 covers 7 bases. Germline V gene data show CDR1 as MNHEY and CDR2 as SVGAGI. This CDR3 contains 15 residues. The J segment lost 4 bases and the V segment lost 2 bases, leaving 7 bases of the junction unmatched.

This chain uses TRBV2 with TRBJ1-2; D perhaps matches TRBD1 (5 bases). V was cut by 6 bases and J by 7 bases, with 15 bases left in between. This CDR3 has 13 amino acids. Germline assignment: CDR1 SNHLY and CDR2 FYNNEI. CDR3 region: CASRTVEGSGYTF. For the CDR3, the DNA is TGTGCCAGCAGGACCGTAGAGGGGTCTGGCTACACCTTC.